The rows below give T cell receptor beta chains drawn from one sample of a study of T cell changes during pregnancy in multiple sclerosis. Measured with immunoSEQ multiplex PCR; TCRdb has only the in-frame clones, and not every one. The sample has about 42,000 clones; about nine tenths are singletons. This specimen consisted of CD4+ T cells from peripheral blood mononuclear cells, obtained after pregnancy. The receptors come from a female donor in good health, enrolled as a control in a pregnancy study. The CDR3 runs from the conserved cysteine through the conserved F or W. D genes are given only for firm matches.

D	J	V	DNA	CDR3
NA	TRBJ1-2	TRBV28	TGTGCCAGCAGTTCCAGACAGAAAGCTAACTATGGCTACACCTTC	CASSSRQKANYGYTF
NA	TRBJ1-5	TRBV28	TGTGCCAGCCGGACAGTTAGCAATCAGCCCCAGCATTTT	CASRTVSNQPQHF
TRBD2	TRBJ2-7	TRBV2	TGTGCCAGCAGCTCTCGGCGGGGGGGCGTTTACGAGCAGTACTTC	CASSSRRGGVYEQYF
NA	TRBJ1-2	TRBV19	TGTGCCAGTAGTATTCGCAGGGGCAACGGCTACACCTTC	CASSIRRGNGYTF
NA	TRBJ1-1	TRBV5-1	TGCGCCAGCAGCTTAACAGGGAAAGTGGAAGGTGAAGCTTTCTTT	CASSLTGKVEGEAFF
TRBD2	TRBJ2-3	TRBV10-1	TGCGCCAGCAGGGGCCCAGCGGGGGACCGCGGGGATACGCAGTATTTT	CASRGPAGDRGDTQYF
NA	TRBJ1-4	TRBV27	TGTGCCAGCAGTCCTGGGGGGAGGGTAGGAGAAAAACTGTTTTTT	CASSPGGRVGEKLFF
TRBD2	TRBJ2-5	TRBV10-2	TGCGCCAGCAGCCAGGGACTAGCGGGGGAGACTCAAGAGACCCAGTACTTC	CASSQGLAGETQETQYF
TRBD2	TRBJ2-2	TRBV5-1	TGCGCCAGCAGCTTAGCGGGGTCGAACACCGGGGAGCTGTTTTTT	CASSLAGSNTGELFF
NA	TRBJ2-5	TRBV9	TGTGCCAGCAGCGTAGGAGGAGTCCAAGAGACCCAGTACTTC	CASSVGGVQETQYF